This T cell receptor beta chain is drawn from a study of blood T cell repertoires in COVID-19. Study-level background: The origin of the acute and convalescent COVID-19 samples was the United States, Italy and Spain. T cells, B-cell-depleted T cells, or PBMCs supplied cDNA or gDNA.

Looked up from germline, CDR1 is GTSNPN and CDR2 is SVGIG (reference sequence). V lost 8 bases, J lost 5 bases, and 11 bases stayed unmatched. The CDR3 covers 15 residues. In this sample, this clone turned up a few times. In the study's own analysis: Estimation of nucleated cell counts was performed using reference gene primer amplification. Assay used: immunoSEQ multiplex PCR; TCRdb lists only in-frame clones, some missing. V, J and clone size reflect that table, while D and trimming were determined from the DNA. The table records 190,000 or so clones, about 90% of them present only once. The rearrangement links TRBV30 to TRBJ2-2, with 10 positions matching TRBD2. The sequencing input was peripheral blood. The receptor was derived from a man aged 45-65 years with acute or convalescent COVID-19. CDR3 DNA: TGTGCCGGTCTGAGCGGGAGGGCCTCGACCGGGGAGCTGTTTTTT. Amino acids: CAGLSGRASTGELFF.